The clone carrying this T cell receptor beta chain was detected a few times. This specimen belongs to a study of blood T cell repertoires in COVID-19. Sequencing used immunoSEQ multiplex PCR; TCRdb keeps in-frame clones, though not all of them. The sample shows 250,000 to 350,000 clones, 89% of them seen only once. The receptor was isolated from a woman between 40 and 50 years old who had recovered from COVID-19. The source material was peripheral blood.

The CDR3 reads CASRSLLAGGKDEQFF. CDR3 DNA: TGTGCCAGCAGGTCCCTACTAGCGGGAGGGAAGGATGAGCAGTTCTTC. The chain recombines TRBV3-1 (or the pseudogene TRBV3-2) with TRBJ2-1, with 13 bases matching TRBD2. CDR1 LGHDT and CDR2 YNNKEL come from the germline V gene (reference sequence). The CDR3 length is 16 residues. The J segment lost 8 bases and the V segment lost 6 bases, leaving 10 bases of the junction unmatched.